This record looks at one T cell receptor (beta chain) sequence and its context. Its specific antigen is unknown. No base quality values were provided; no much bigger clone lies one nucleotide off. These data come from a study of blood T cell repertoires in COVID-19 (dated by TCRdb to about 2020). For context, the study as a whole: Samples from collaborators originated in the United States, Italy and Spain and spanned both the acute and convalescent phases of COVID-19. Where available, HLA class I and class II types were obtained from metadata supplied by the sample provider rather than from assay-based typing. The sample metadata nearly always contained a de-identified subject ID, COVID-19 status, age in years and sex. Deeply sampled blood TCRbeta repertoires from subjects exposed to, actively infected with, or recovered from COVID-19 were included in the dataset. Samples were obtained from the ongoing ImmuneRACE study (first 160 participants) and from 1,254 subjects provided by 6 global collaborators. The prospective study material was composed of cDNA or gDNA derived from T cells, B-cell-depleted T cells, or PBMCs. The repertoires were released in a freely available public database intended as a resource for research on the immune response to SARS-CoV-2. Results and caveats for the whole study, not just this receptor: The quantity of clinical and demographic metadata differed by source and by participant and was supplied without curation.

Whole blood was collected in K2EDTA tubes by collaborating institutions according to the institutions' own protocols. For TCRbeta analysis, collaborators shipped samples as frozen whole blood, isolated PBMCs, or DNA extracted from either of those sample types. TCRbeta CDR3 regions were amplified from genomic DNA by means of the immunoSEQ Assay, a bias-controlled multiplex PCR. Per the authors' processing: Within the assay, amplification of reference gene primers was used to estimate how many nucleated cells each sample contained. To quantify the absolute abundance of each unique TCRbeta CDR3 rearrangement, sequence reads were collapsed and filtered. Productive Simpson clonality was computed per sample as the square root of Simpson's diversity index over productive rearrangements. The clones in this table, taken by TCRdb from immuneACCESS, are in-frame only. Not every clone is retained; where verified, under half of the shortfall comes from an unresolved V gene, and the cause of the rest is unknown. V and J calls and clone size are as listed in that table; D and trimming were resolved from the DNA. The sample records tens of thousands of clones, 82% of which are singletons. The ten largest clones add up to around 15% of the sample.

The trim is 5 bases for V and 1 base for J, with a gap of 20 bases between the germline ends. The germline V gene supplies CDR1 SQVTM and CDR2 ANQGSEA. The CDR3 covers 16 residues, taking in both the cysteine and the phenylalanine. Only the CDR3 region is kept as DNA, spanning 48 bases read in frame from base 1. This chain is built from TRBV29-1 and TRBJ1-2; the D gene is perhaps TRBD1, on 6 matching bases. What was sequenced was peripheral blood. The clonotype was recovered from a woman over 75 with acute or convalescent COVID-19. DNA sequence: TGCAGCGTTCTCGGTCCCAGAACAGGGAATAACTATGGCTACACCTTC. Its translation reads: CSVLGPRTGNNYGYTF.